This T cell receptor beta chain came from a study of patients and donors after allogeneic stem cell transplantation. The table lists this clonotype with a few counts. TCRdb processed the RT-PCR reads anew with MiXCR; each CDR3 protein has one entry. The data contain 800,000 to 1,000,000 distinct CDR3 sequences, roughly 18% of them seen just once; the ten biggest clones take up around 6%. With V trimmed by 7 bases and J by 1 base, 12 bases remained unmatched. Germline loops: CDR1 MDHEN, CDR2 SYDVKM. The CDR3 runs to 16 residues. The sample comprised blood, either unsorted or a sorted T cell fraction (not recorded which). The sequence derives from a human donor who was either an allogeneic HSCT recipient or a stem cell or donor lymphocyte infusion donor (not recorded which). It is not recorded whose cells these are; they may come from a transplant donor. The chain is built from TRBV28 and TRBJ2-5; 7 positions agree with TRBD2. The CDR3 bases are TGTGCCAGCATCCGGGGGGAGTCCTACTTCCAAGAGACCCAGTACTTC. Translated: CASIRGESYFQETQYF.